The clone carrying this T cell receptor (beta chain) was detected ten times or more. Its antigen is undetermined. This sample is drawn from a study of blood T cells in healthy people across ages. General study findings and limits: Researchers report that TCR beta diversity correlated strongly with naive T cell percentage.

A J-beta primer mix and a sample-barcoded 5' primer were used in a second PCR of roughly 6 to 12 cycles. TCRdb recomputed calls from the 5' RACE reads with MiXCR, one row per CDR3 protein. The sample shows 980,000 or so distinct CDR3 sequences, around 49% of them seen only once. Germline V gene sequence: CDR1 SQVTM, CDR2 ANQGSEA. The CDR3 consists of 13 residues. The ends were cut back, 5 bases at V and 6 bases at J, with 17 bases in the middle. The origin of this receptor is a young man in good health. The chain carries TRBV29-1 and TRBJ2-7, with D possibly TRBD1 on 5 matching bases. Source material: blood. The CDR3 nucleotides are TGCAGCGTTCAGGGCAGGGCTGGCTCCGAGCAGTACTTC. Amino acid sequence: CSVQGRAGSEQYF.